The present T cell receptor beta chain was sequenced within a study of T cells in Graves' hyperthyroidism and ophthalmopathy. Study-level background: Peripheral blood was acquired at first diagnosis, ahead of any therapy whatsoever. Overall study findings and caveats: Ophthalmopathy was model-predicted a median around seven months pre-onset.

The germline V gene has CDR1 MNHEY and CDR2 SVGEGT. Trimming took 2 bases from V and 2 from J, leaving 22 bases between them. The CDR3 sequence is 18 residues long. In its sample, this clonotype was seen many times. The target antigen is unknown. Using RNA transcripts as the source, TCR beta CDR3 regions were amplified. First-round RT-PCR of the TCR CDR3 relied on the HTBI primer set. MiXCR was run by TCRdb on the multiplex PCR reads, yielding one entry per CDR3 protein. The table includes roughly 560,000 distinct CDR3 sequences, roughly 14% detected once. Ophthalmopathy in the patients scored at least 3 on Clinical Activity Score and at least 4 on NOSPECS grade, lasting under 3 months. Patients were excluded because of uncontrolled infection, other autoimmune disease, pregnancy or lactation.

Specimen: blood. The V and J genes are TRBV6-2 or TRBV6-3 and TRBJ2-7, with a tentative D call TRBD2 (6 bases). The sequence was obtained from a woman aged 40 to 50 with Graves' ophthalmopathy. CDR3 loop: CASSYKGTFIRSPYEQYF. In nucleotides, the CDR3 is TGTGCCAGCAGTTACAAGGGGACTTTCATAAGGAGCCCCTACGAGCAGTACTTC.